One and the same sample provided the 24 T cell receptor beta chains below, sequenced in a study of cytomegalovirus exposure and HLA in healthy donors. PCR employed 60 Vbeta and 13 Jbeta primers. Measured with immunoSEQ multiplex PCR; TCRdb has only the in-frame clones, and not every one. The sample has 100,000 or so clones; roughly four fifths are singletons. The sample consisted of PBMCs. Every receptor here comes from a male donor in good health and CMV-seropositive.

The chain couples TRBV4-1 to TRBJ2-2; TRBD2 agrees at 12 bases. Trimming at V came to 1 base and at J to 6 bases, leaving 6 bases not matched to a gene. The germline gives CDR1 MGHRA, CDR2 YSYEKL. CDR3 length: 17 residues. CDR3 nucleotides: TGCGCCAGCAGCCAAGGTCCTAGCGGGGGGGCCGCCGGGGAGCTGTTTTTT. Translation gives CASSQGPSGGAAGELFF.

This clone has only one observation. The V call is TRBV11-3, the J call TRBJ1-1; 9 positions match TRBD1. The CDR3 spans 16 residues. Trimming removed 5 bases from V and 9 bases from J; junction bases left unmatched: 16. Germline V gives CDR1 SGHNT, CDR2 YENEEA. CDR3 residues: CASSATGGAFERKAFF. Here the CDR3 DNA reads TGTGCCAGCAGCGCCACAGGGGGCGCGTTCGAAAGAAAAGCTTTCTTT.

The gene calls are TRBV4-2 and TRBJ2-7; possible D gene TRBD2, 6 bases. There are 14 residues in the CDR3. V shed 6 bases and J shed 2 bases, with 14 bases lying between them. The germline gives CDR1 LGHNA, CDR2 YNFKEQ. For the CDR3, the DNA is TGTGCCAGCAGTTTGGAGGGAGATCCCTACGAGCAGTACTTC. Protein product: CASSLEGDPYEQYF.

CDR3 nucleotide sequence: TGTGCCAGCAGCAACCAGGGGGCACCTCTTTACGAGCAGTACTTC. It yields the protein CASSNQGAPLYEQYF. The chain joins TRBV9 to TRBJ2-7; TRBD1 matches at 8 bases. Trimming at V came to 4 bases and at J to 4 bases, leaving 10 bases not matched to a gene. The CDR3 totals 15 residues. Per germline, CDR1 SGDLS and CDR2 YYNGEE.

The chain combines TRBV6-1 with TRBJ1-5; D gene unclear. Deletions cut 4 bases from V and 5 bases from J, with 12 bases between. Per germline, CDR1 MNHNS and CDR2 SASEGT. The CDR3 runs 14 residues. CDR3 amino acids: CASSAVGGDQPQHF. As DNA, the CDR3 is TGTGCCAGCAGTGCCGTGGGTGGAGATCAGCCCCAGCATTTT.

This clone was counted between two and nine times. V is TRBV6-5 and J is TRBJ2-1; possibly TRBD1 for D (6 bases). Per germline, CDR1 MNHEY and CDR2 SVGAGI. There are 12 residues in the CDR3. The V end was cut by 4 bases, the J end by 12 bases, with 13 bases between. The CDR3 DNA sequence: TGTGCCAGCAGTTCCCCCGGGACACTGCAGTTCTTC. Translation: CASSSPGTLQFF.

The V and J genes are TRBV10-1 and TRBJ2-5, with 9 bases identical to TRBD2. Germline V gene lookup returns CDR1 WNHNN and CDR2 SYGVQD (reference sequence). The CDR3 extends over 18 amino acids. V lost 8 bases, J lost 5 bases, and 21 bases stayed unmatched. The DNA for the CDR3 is TGCGCCAGCGGGGACTCGCGGGGGGGCCCTTTGCATGGGGAGACCCAGTACTTC. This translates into CASGDSRGGPLHGETQYF.

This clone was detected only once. The CDR3 region has the DNA TGTGCCAGCAGCTTATGGGACAGGGGCCTCCACTCTGGAAACACCATATATTTT. Protein sequence: CASSLWDRGLHSGNTIYF. V usage is TRBV7-9 and J usage is TRBJ1-3, with 10 bases lining up with TRBD1. The germline V gene has CDR1 SEHNR and CDR2 FQNEAQ (reference sequence). The trim removed 2 bases at V and 0 bases at J, leaving 7 bases unmatched. The CDR3 runs to 18 residues.

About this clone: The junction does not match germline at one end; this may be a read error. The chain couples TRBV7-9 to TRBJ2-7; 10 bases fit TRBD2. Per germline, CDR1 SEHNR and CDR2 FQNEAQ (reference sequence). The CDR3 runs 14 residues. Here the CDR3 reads CSSSLSGGAREQYF. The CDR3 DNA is TGTTCCAGCAGCTTAAGCGGGGGGGCCCGCGAGCAGTACTTC.

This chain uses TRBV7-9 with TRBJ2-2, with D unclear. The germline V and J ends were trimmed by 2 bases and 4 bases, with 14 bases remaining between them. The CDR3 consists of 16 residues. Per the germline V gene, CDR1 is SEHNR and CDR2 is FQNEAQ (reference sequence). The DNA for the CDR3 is TGTGCCAGCAGCTTATCCTCCGGGTGGGTCACCGGGGAGCTGTTTTTT. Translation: CASSLSSGWVTGELFF.

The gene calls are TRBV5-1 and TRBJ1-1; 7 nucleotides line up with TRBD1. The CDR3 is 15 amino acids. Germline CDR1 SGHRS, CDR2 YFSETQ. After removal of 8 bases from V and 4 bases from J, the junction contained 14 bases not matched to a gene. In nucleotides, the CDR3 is TGCGCCAGTTCGGGGGCAGGGGGAGTGAGCACTGAAGCTTTCTTT. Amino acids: CASSGAGGVSTEAFF.

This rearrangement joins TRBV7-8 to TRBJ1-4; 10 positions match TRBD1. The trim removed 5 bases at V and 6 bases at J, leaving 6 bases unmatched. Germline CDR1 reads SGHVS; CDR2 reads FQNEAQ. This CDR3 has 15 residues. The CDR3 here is CASSPTGGGDEKLFF. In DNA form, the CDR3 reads TGTGCCAGCAGCCCGACAGGGGGCGGGGATGAAAAACTGTTTTTT.

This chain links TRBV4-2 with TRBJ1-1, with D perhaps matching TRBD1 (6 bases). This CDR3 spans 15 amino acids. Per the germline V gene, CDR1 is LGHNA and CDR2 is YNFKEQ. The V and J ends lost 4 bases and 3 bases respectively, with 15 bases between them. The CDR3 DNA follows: TGTGCCAGCAGCCGAAGGGGGGGGCGCGACACTGAAGCTTTCTTT. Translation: CASSRRGGRDTEAFF.

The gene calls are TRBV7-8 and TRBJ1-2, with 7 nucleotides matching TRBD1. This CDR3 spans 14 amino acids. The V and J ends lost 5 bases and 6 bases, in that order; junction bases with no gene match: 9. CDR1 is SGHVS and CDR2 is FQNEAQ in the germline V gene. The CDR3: CASSPGTVGNGYTF. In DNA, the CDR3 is TGTGCCAGCAGCCCCGGGACAGTCGGCAATGGCTACACCTTC.

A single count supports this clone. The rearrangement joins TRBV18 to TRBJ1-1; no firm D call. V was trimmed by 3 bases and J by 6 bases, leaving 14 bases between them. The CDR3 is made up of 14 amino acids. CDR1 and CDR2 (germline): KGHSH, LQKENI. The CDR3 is CASSPQATGAEAFF. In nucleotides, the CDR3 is TGTGCCAGCTCACCGCAGGCGACGGGAGCTGAAGCTTTCTTT.

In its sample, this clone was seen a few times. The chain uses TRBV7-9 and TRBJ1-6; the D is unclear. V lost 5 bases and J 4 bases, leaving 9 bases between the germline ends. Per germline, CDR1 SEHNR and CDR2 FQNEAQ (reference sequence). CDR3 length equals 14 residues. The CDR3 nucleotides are TGTGCCAGCAGCACCCAGAGGTATAATTCACCCCTCCACTTT. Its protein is CASSTQRYNSPLHF.

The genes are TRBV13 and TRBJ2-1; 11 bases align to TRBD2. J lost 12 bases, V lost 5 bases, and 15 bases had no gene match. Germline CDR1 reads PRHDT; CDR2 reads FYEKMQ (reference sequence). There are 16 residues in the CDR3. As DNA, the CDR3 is TGTGCCAGCAGCCCCATCATGCTTAGCGGGGGGGGGCGGCAGTTCTTC. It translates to CASSPIMLSGGGRQFF.

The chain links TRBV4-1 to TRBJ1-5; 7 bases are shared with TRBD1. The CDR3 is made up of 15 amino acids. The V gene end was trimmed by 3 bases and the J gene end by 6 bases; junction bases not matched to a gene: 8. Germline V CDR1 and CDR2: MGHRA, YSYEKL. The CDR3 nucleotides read TGCGCCAGCAGCCAGGAAGGACAGGTCAGTCAGCCCCAGCATTTT. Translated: CASSQEGQVSQPQHF.

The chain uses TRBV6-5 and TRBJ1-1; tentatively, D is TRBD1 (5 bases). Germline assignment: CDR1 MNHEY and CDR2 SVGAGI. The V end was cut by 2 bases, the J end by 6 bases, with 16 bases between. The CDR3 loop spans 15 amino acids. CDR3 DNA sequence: TGTGCCAGCAGTTACGGCGGGGCCGCCGGGCCTGAAGCTTTCTTT. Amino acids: CASSYGGAAGPEAFF.

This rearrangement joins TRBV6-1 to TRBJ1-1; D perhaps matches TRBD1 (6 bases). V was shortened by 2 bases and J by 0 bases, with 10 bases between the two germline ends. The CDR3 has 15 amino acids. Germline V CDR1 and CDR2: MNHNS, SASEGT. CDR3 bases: TGTGCCAGCAGTGAACCAGGACAGATGAACACTGAAGCTTTCTTT. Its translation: CASSEPGQMNTEAFF.

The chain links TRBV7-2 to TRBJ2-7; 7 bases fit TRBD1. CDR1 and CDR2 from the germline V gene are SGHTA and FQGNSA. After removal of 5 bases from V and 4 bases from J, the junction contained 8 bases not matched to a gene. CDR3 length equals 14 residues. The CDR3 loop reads CASSRGGSLYEQYF. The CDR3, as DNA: TGTGCCAGCAGCCGAGGGGGCTCCCTTTACGAGCAGTACTTC.

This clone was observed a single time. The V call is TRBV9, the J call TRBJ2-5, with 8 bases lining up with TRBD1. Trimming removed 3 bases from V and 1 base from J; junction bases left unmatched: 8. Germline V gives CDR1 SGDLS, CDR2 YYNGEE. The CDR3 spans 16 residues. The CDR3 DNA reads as TGTGCCAGCAGCGCCCGCCAGGGGGCAGGCCAAGAGACCCAGTACTTC. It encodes CASSARQGAGQETQYF.

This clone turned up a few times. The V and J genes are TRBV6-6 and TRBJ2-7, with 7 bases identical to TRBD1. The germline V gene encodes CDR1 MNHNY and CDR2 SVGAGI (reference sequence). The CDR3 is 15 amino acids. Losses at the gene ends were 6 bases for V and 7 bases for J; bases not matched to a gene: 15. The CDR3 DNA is TGTGCCAGCAGGCGTCAGGACAGGTTTATGGGGGAGCAGTACTTC. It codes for CASRRQDRFMGEQYF.

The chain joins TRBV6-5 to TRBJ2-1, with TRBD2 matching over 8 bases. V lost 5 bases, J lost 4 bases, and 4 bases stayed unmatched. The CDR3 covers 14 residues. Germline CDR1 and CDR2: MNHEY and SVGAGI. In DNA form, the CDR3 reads TGTGCCAGCAGTGATAGCGGGGCTTACAATGAGCAGTTCTTC. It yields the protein CASSDSGAYNEQFF.